Listed below are T cell receptor beta chains from one sample, sequenced in a study of beta chain features in type 1 diabetes. The method was immunoSEQ multiplex PCR; TCRdb's version includes in-frame clones alone and lacks a portion of them. The sample shows about 59,000 clones, about three fifths of them seen only once. The sequenced material came from Tregs from blood. These receptors were taken from a woman aged 18-35 years in good health. CDR3s include the opening cysteine and the closing phenylalanine or tryptophan. The D gene is left open where the match is weak. Only part of the rows carry a size: once, few, many, or a class if the clone is expanded.

j_call | d_call | v_call | clone_size | cdr3_nt | cdr3_aa
TRBJ1-1 | - | TRBV18 | - | TGTGCCAGCTCTCCCATACTCCAGGGGTTTGGTACTGAAGCTTTCTTT | CASSPILQGFGTEAFF
TRBJ2-7 | - | TRBV4-1 | - | TGCGCCAGCAGCCATGAGATTACGAGGTCCTACGAGCAGTACTTC | CASSHEITRSYEQYF
TRBJ2-2 | TRBD2 | TRBV11-3 | - | TGTGCCAGCAGCCCAGATAGCGGGAGGGCCCAGACCGGGGAGCTGTTTTTT | CASSPDSGRAQTGELFF
TRBJ2-7 | TRBD2 | TRBV5-1 | - | TGCGCCAGCAGCTTGGGCGGGAGGGCGTACGAGCAGTACTTC | CASSLGGRAYEQYF
TRBJ1-1 | - | TRBV30 | few | TGTGCCTGTAGGACACCGTCCACTGAAGCTTTCTTT | CACRTPSTEAFF
TRBJ1-5 | TRBD1 | TRBV27 | - | TGTGCCAGCAGTTTCGGGAGGGGGCAATATCAGCCCCAGCATTTT | CASSFGRGQYQPQHF
TRBJ1-2 | - | TRBV7-2 | - | TGTGCCAGCAGCTTGAGTGGTTCCATTCAATATGGCTACACCTTC | CASSLSGSIQYGYTF
TRBJ1-4 | - | TRBV5-1 | - | TGCGCCAGCAGCTTAAATGGCGGGCATGAAAAACTGTTTTTT | CASSLNGGHEKLFF
TRBJ2-7 | - | TRBV29-1 | - | TGCAGCGTCGCCCGCGGGATCCCCTCCTACGAGCAGTACTTC | CSVARGIPSYEQYF
TRBJ2-5 | TRBD2 | TRBV27 | few | TGTGCCAGCAGTTCGGACCGGGGGGGGGAGACCCAGTACTTC | CASSSDRGGETQYF
TRBJ2-5 | TRBD1 | TRBV7-3 | - | TGTGCCAGCAGCTATGGTGACAGGGGCTCCAGGGAGACCCAGTACTTC | CASSYGDRGSRETQYF
TRBJ1-1 | - | TRBV7-2 | - | TGTGCCAGCAGCTTAGTAGGGGCTGGCACTGAAGCTTTCTTT | CASSLVGAGTEAFF
TRBJ1-3 | TRBD1 | TRBV4-1 | - | TGCGCCAGCAGCCTACAGGGGGCTGGAAACACCATATATTTT | CASSLQGAGNTIYF
TRBJ2-7 | TRBD2 | TRBV5-1 | - | TGCGCCAGCAGCTTAGGACTAGCGGGAGTGGCAACCTACGAGCAGTACTTC | CASSLGLAGVATYEQYF
TRBJ1-2 | TRBD1 | TRBV28 | few | TGTGCCAGCAGTCGGACAGGGGTTAACTATGGCTACACCTTC | CASSRTGVNYGYTF
TRBJ2-1 | TRBD2 | TRBV5-1 | - | TGCGCCAGCAGCTTGGGAACTAGCGGGAGATATGAGCAGTTCTTC | CASSLGTSGRYEQFF
TRBJ2-2 | TRBD1 | TRBV6-1 | - | TGTGCCAGCAGTCCTCGACAGGGAGCCACCGGGGAGCTGTTTTTT | CASSPRQGATGELFF
TRBJ2-1 | - | TRBV29-1 | few | TGCAGCGTTCGCCAGGATAATGAGCAGTTCTTC | CSVRQDNEQFF
TRBJ2-6 | - | TRBV5-3 | - | TGTGCCAGAAGTGAATTGCCGGGACATCGACACTCTGGGGCCAACGTCCTGACTTTC | CARSELPGHRHSGANVLTF
TRBJ1-3 | - | TRBV29-1 | - | TGCAGCGTTGGCGACAGGTCCCCTGGTACCATATATTTT | CSVGDRSPGTIYF
TRBJ2-7 | TRBD1 | TRBV30 | - | TGTGCCTGTGGGACAGGGGGGTCCTACGAGCAGTACTTC | CACGTGGSYEQYF
TRBJ2-1 | TRBD2 | TRBV2 | few | TGTGCCAGCTTAGCGGGCTCCTACAATGAGCAGTTCTTC | CASLAGSYNEQFF
TRBJ1-1 | TRBD1 | TRBV19 | - | TGTGCCAGTAGTATCGGTCCGGGACAGCCGGGCACTGAAGCTTTCTTT | CASSIGPGQPGTEAFF
TRBJ2-7 | TRBD1 | TRBV6-5 | - | TGTGCCAGCACCTCGACAGGGGAAGGAAGCGAGCAGTACTTC | CASTSTGEGSEQYF
TRBJ1-4 | TRBD1 | TRBV18 | - | TGTGCCAGCTCACCTATGGGACAGCTTTTGTTTTTT | CASSPMGQLLFF
TRBJ2-1 | TRBD2 | TRBV4-2 | - | TGTGCCAGCAGCCAAGGGGAGGGCACTTCCTACAATGAGCAGTTCTTC | CASSQGEGTSYNEQFF
TRBJ1-5 | TRBD1 | TRBV7-8 | - | TGTGCCAGCAGCTACGGGACAGGGGGGCAGCCCCAGCATTTT | CASSYGTGGQPQHF
TRBJ2-7 | TRBD2 | TRBV18 | few | TGTGCCAGCGGTGCTAGCGGTGTACCTTACGAGCAGTACTTC | CASGASGVPYEQYF
TRBJ1-1 | - | TRBV19 | - | TGTGCCAGTTCCGACACAGCGAACACTGAAGCTTTCTTT | CASSDTANTEAFF
TRBJ1-2 | TRBD1 | TRBV2 | - | TGTGCCAGCGGGGAGGGACAGGGGGCTTTAGGCTACACCTTC | CASGEGQGALGYTF
TRBJ2-5 | - | TRBV11-2 | once | TGTGCCAGCAGCATGGGGAGACGTACCCTTGGGGAGACCCAGTACTTC | CASSMGRRTLGETQYF
TRBJ2-4 | - | TRBV14 | - | TGTGCCAGCAGCCAACTAACCTCGGGACATCTAGCCAAAAACATTCAGTACTTC | CASSQLTSGHLAKNIQYF
TRBJ1-1 | - | TRBV5-1 | - | TGCGCCAGCAGCCCTCGGGAGGGAGCTGAAGCTTTCTTT | CASSPREGAEAFF
TRBJ1-2 | - | TRBV6-5 | - | TGTGCCAGCAGTTCTGTGACAGGCCCCCGAGGCTACACCTTC | CASSSVTGPRGYTF
TRBJ2-3 | TRBD2 | TRBV5-1 | few | TGCGCCAGCATCCCCAGCGGGGGGGCGTGGAATACGCAGTATTTT | CASIPSGGAWNTQYF
TRBJ2-3 | - | TRBV9 | - | TGTGCCAGCAGCCCCCGATTGATGGGGCGGGAATCAGATACGCAGTATTTT | CASSPRLMGRESDTQYF
TRBJ2-5 | TRBD1 | TRBV6-5 | - | TGTGCCAGCCTCCGACTGCAGGGGGCTGGAGAGACCCAGTACTTC | CASLRLQGAGETQYF
TRBJ2-4 | - | TRBV11-2 | - | TGTGCCAGCAGCTTAGGCCTGACTTTGGCCAAAAACATTCAGTACTTC | CASSLGLTLAKNIQYF
TRBJ1-6 | TRBD1 | TRBV7-9 | - | TGTGCCAGCAGCCCGGACAGGGGGAGGTCACCCCTCCACTTT | CASSPDRGRSPLHF
TRBJ2-5 | TRBD2 | TRBV5-1 | - | TGCGCCAGCAGCTTGGGCGGTAGCGGGGGGCAAGAGACCCAGTACTTC | CASSLGGSGGQETQYF
TRBJ1-2 | - | TRBV30 | - | TGTGCCTGGAGTGCCCCTTCTCGGGGCTACACCTTC | CAWSAPSRGYTF
TRBJ2-3 | - | TRBV25-1 | few | TGTGCCAGCAGTGATCAACGAGGGAGGGGGGATACGCAGTATTTT | CASSDQRGRGDTQYF
TRBJ2-7 | TRBD2 | TRBV14 | - | TGTGCCAGCAGCCAACGACTAGCGGGCACCTACGAGCAGTACTTC | CASSQRLAGTYEQYF